The 31 T cell receptor beta chains in this list originate from one sample, sequenced in a study of blood T cell repertoires in COVID-19. The method was immunoSEQ multiplex PCR; TCRdb's version includes in-frame clones alone and lacks a portion of them. The data hold more than 150,000 clones, with around 84% observed a single time. The specimen sequenced was PBMCs or T cells enriched from blood (not recorded which). The origin of the receptors is a woman aged 50 to 60 who had recovered from COVID-19.

V and J are TRBV4-2 and TRBJ1-1; D is undetermined. Trimming removed 1 base from V and 0 bases from J, with 15 bases in between. The CDR3 is made up of 17 amino acids. Germline V gives CDR1 LGHNA, CDR2 YNFKEQ. The CDR3 loop is CASSQVAAVPMNTEAFF. For the CDR3, the DNA is TGTGCCAGCAGCCAAGTTGCCGCAGTACCCATGAACACTGAAGCTTTCTTT.

This clone was recorded once. J is TRBJ2-1 and V is TRBV7-2; D perhaps matches TRBD1 (6 bases). Per germline, CDR1 SGHTA and CDR2 FQGNSA. V lost 1 base to trimming and J lost 3 bases, with 10 bases between them. This CDR3 has 15 residues. CDR3 region: CASSLGGGLYNEQFF. In nucleotides, the CDR3 is TGTGCCAGCAGCTTAGGTGGGGGCCTCTACAATGAGCAGTTCTTC.

This clone has only a few counts. The chain joins TRBV2 to TRBJ1-5, with a weak D call TRBD1 (6 bases). Germline values: CDR1 SNHLY, CDR2 FYNNEI. The germline V and J ends were trimmed by 4 bases and 4 bases, with 11 bases remaining between them. This CDR3 is built from 14 residues. CDR3 residues: CASSVTGSNQPQHF. The CDR3 nucleotides read TGTGCCAGCAGTGTTACAGGGTCAAATCAGCCCCAGCATTTT.

This clone appeared a few times. The CDR3 DNA reads as TGCAGCGACGACAGTGGCTACACCTTC. Its protein is CSDDSGYTF. The gene calls are TRBV29-1 and TRBJ1-2; the D gene is possibly TRBD1 (5 bases). The germline V gene has CDR1 SQVTM and CDR2 ANQGSEA. V was pared by 7 bases and J by 7 bases, with 7 bases between. The CDR3 totals 9 residues.

The gene calls are TRBV7-2 and TRBJ2-5, with 11 nucleotides matching TRBD2. Germline V gives CDR1 SGHTA, CDR2 FQGNSA. V dropped 0 bases and J dropped 5; count of bases not matched to a gene: 5. The CDR3 is made up of 16 amino acids. The DNA for the CDR3 is TGTGCCAGCAGCTTAGCTAGCGGGAGGGCCAGGGAGACCCAGTACTTC. Protein: CASSLASGRARETQYF.

The chain joins TRBV2 to TRBJ1-6; tentatively, D is TRBD1 (5 bases). The CDR3 length is 16 residues. Deletions cut 5 bases from V and 0 bases from J, with 11 bases between. From germline, CDR1 is SNHLY and CDR2 FYNNEI. In DNA, the CDR3 is TGTGCCAGCAGTAAAGAGGGGCGCTCCTATAATTCACCCCTCCACTTT. Its protein product is CASSKEGRSYNSPLHF.

This clone was found once. The chain recombines TRBV19 with TRBJ1-1; D unresolved. V was cut by 5 bases and J by 1 base, with 17 bases left in between. The germline V gene has CDR1 LNHDA and CDR2 SQIVND (reference sequence). The CDR3 spans 16 residues. As DNA, the CDR3 is TGTGCCAGTAGTGGTGACGGGGTCTGGCGGAACACTGAAGCTTTCTTT. Amino acids: CASSGDGVWRNTEAFF. Full variable domain (outside the CDR3, taken from reference TRBV19 and TRBJ1-1): DGGITQSPKYLFRKEGQNVTLSCEQNLNHDAMYWYRQDPGQGLRLIYYSQIVNDFQKGDIAEGYSVSREKKESFPLTVTSAQKNPTAFYLCASSGDGVWRNTEAFFGQGTRLTVV.

This clone appeared once. This chain connects TRBV12-3 or TRBV12-4 to TRBJ1-5, with no clear D. CDR3 length: 13 residues. V was shortened by 3 bases and J by 10 bases, with 13 bases between the two germline ends. CDR3 sequence: CASSFGQRKPQHF. CDR3 nucleotides: TGTGCCAGCAGTTTTGGCCAGCGGAAACCCCAGCATTTT.

The chain has TRBV7-3 and TRBJ2-7, with 8 bases identical to TRBD1. The V and J ends lost 5 bases and 9 bases, in that order; junction bases with no gene match: 15. The length of the CDR3 is 15 residues. Germline lookup yields CDR1 SGHTA and CDR2 FQGTGA. The CDR3 is CASSDPGQVFVGQYF. CDR3 DNA: TGTGCCAGCAGCGATCCGGGACAGGTGTTCGTGGGGCAGTACTTC.

This clone was observed a single time. The chain uses TRBV11-2 and TRBJ2-7; maybe TRBD2 (5 bases). CDR3 size: 15 residues. CDR1 is SGHAT and CDR2 is FQNNGV in the germline V gene. V was clipped by 2 bases and J by 1 base, with 12 bases between them. The CDR3 DNA reads TGTGCCAGCAGCTTACCTGGCCGGACTTCCTACGAGCAGTACTTC. This encodes CASSLPGRTSYEQYF. The full variable domain, in which reference TRBV11-2 and TRBJ2-7 provide the parts outside the CDR3, is EAGVAQSPRYKIIEKRQSVAFWCNPISGHATLYWYQQILGQGPKLLIQFQNNGVVDDSQLPKDRFSAERLKGVDSTLKIQPAKLEDSAVYLCASSLPGRTSYEQYFGPGTRLTVT.

This sequence joins TRBV6-2 or TRBV6-3 and TRBJ1-2, with a tentative D call TRBD1 (6 bases). The CDR3 length is 14 residues. Looked up from germline, CDR1 is MNHEY and CDR2 is SVGEGT. Between the trimmed V and J ends, which lost 5 bases and 8 bases, there was a span of 18 bases. CDR3 sequence: CASSADAGTWGYTF. CDR3 coding DNA: TGTGCCAGCAGTGCGGATGCAGGGACATGGGGCTACACCTTC.

This clone appeared once. The V and J genes are TRBV5-6 and TRBJ1-1; D not certain. V was pared by 2 bases and J by 3 bases, with 5 bases between. Per germline, CDR1 SGHDT and CDR2 YYEEEE. This CDR3 has 12 amino acids. The CDR3 loop reads CASSFQDTEAFF. The CDR3 nucleotides read TGTGCCAGCAGCTTCCAGGACACTGAAGCTTTCTTT.

This clone was detected only once. The chain is built from TRBV4-3 and TRBJ1-4; TRBD1 agrees at 11 bases. The CDR3 sequence is 16 residues long. With V trimmed by 4 bases and J by 3 bases, 4 bases remained unmatched. Germline CDR1 is LGHNA and CDR2 is YSLEER. This CDR3 is CASSRGQGVSNEKLFF. The DNA for the CDR3 is TGCGCCAGCAGCCGGGGACAGGGGGTTTCTAATGAAAAACTGTTTTTT.

This clone was recorded a few times. The V gene is TRBV4-3, the J gene TRBJ1-6; perhaps TRBD1 as D (6 bases). Germline V CDR1 and CDR2: LGHNA, YSLEER. The V end was cut by 3 bases, the J end by 5 bases, with 14 bases between. The CDR3 sequence is 16 residues long. This chain's CDR3 is CASSQLRGDNNSPLHF. The CDR3 DNA follows: TGCGCCAGCAGCCAGCTCAGGGGCGACAATAATTCACCCCTCCACTTT.

This clone was found a few times. J is TRBJ1-2 and V is TRBV29-1; 9 positions agree with TRBD1. From germline, CDR1 is SQVTM and CDR2 ANQGSEA. The CDR3 is 14 residues long. Trimming at V came to 6 bases and at J to 4 bases, leaving 9 bases not matched to a gene. CDR3 coding DNA: TGCAGCGTGGCGGACAGGGGTGTCCTCTATGGCTACACCTTC. It specifies CSVADRGVLYGYTF. Filled out from reference TRBV29-1 and TRBJ1-2, the complete variable domain reads SAVISQKPSRDICQRGTSLTIQCQVDSQVTMMFWYRQQPGQSLTLIATANQGSEATYESGFVIDKFPISRPNLTFSTLTVSNMSPEDSSIYLCSVADRGVLYGYTFGSGTRLTVV.

This clone was seen more than once but under ten times. This CDR3 reads CASSLESAGFNSPLHF. The CDR3 DNA follows: TGTGCCAGCAGCTTGGAATCTGCAGGGTTCAATTCACCCCTCCACTTT. This chain links TRBV5-5 with TRBJ1-6, with D possibly matching TRBD1 (5 bases). Deletions cut 0 bases from V and 7 bases from J, with 14 bases between. Germline V gene lookup returns CDR1 SGHKS and CDR2 YYEKEE (reference sequence). The CDR3 totals 16 residues.

This chain joins TRBV7-2 and TRBJ2-2, with TRBD2 as a possible D gene (6 bases). Germline V gene lookup returns CDR1 SGHTA and CDR2 FQGNSA. The length of the CDR3 is 14 residues. V was clipped by 1 base and J by 4 bases, with 7 bases between them. CDR3 coding DNA: TGTGCCAGCAGCTTAGGAGCGGGCACCGGGGAGCTGTTTTTT. Translating it yields CASSLGAGTGELFF.

The chain employs TRBV3-1 (or the pseudogene TRBV3-2) and TRBJ1-4; D is unclear. Trimming stripped 0 bases from V and 3 bases from J, with 11 bases between. The CDR3 length is 16 residues. The germline V gene encodes CDR1 LGHDT and CDR2 YNNKEL (reference sequence). The CDR3 protein is CASSQDGTRANEKLFF. The CDR3 coding sequence is TGTGCCAGCAGCCAAGATGGCACGCGGGCTAATGAAAAACTGTTTTTT.

The rearrangement uses TRBV7-2 and TRBJ2-3; 9 bases fit TRBD2. The CDR3 is 16 amino acids. J gave up 0 bases and V 5 bases, and 6 bases lay outside the gene matches. CDR1 SGHTA and CDR2 FQGNSA come from the germline V gene. This CDR3 reads CASSIRLAVSTDTQYF. The CDR3 nucleotides are TGTGCCAGCAGCATACGACTAGCGGTGAGCACAGATACGCAGTATTTT.

The chain recombines TRBV5-6 with TRBJ1-1; D is unresolved. Germline loops: CDR1 SGHDT, CDR2 YYEEEE. The CDR3 is made up of 12 amino acids. Trimming pared 4 bases from V and 8 bases from J, leaving 12 bases between. CDR3 DNA sequence: TGTGCCAGCAGCCAGGACTGGGCCGAAGCTTTCTTT. It encodes CASSQDWAEAFF. Variable domain in full (rest from reference TRBV5-6 and TRBJ1-1): DAGVTQSPTHLIKTRGQQVTLRCSPKSGHDTVSWYQQALGQGPQFIFQYYEEEERQRGNFPDRFSGHQFPNYSSELNVNALLLGDSALYLCASSQDWAEAFFGQGTRLTVV.

The genes are TRBV6-2 or TRBV6-3 and TRBJ2-7; 7 bases match TRBD1. The CDR3 sequence is 14 residues long. V shed 5 bases, J shed 13 bases, and the junction held 17 bases outside the gene matches. Germline CDR1 and CDR2: MNHEY and SVGEGT. The CDR3, as DNA: TGTGCCAGCAGTCGCCAGACGACAGGGTTAAACTCCTACTTC. Translated, it gives CASSRQTTGLNSYF.

This clone occurred a few times. This chain joins TRBV28 and TRBJ1-4, with D perhaps matching TRBD1 (5 bases). V lost 5 bases, J lost 0 bases, and 10 bases lay in between. The CDR3 length is 15 residues. Germline V gene data show CDR1 as MDHEN and CDR2 as SYDVKM. Written as DNA, the CDR3 is TGTGCCAGCAGTGTCGGGGGAGCAACTAATGAAAAACTGTTTTTT. Amino acids: CASSVGGATNEKLFF. Based on the CDR3 plus reference TRBV28 and TRBJ1-4, the full variable domain is DVKVTQSSRYLVKRTGEKVFLECVQDMDHENMFWYRQDPGLGLRLIYFSYDVKMKEKGDIPEGYSVSREKKERFSLILESASTNQTSMYLCASSVGGATNEKLFFGSGTQLSVL.

The chain couples TRBV6-5 to TRBJ2-1, with a possible D match to TRBD2 (6 bases). Germline CDR1 MNHEY, CDR2 SVGAGI. V lost 3 bases and J 5 bases, leaving 8 bases between the germline ends. This CDR3 contains 13 residues. The CDR3 loop reads CASSYSGDNEQFF. For the CDR3, the DNA is TGTGCCAGCAGTTATTCGGGGGACAATGAGCAGTTCTTC.

The J gene is TRBJ2-3, the V gene TRBV11-2, with TRBD2 identical over 7 bases. The CDR3 sequence is 15 residues long. Per germline, CDR1 SGHAT and CDR2 FQNNGV. The J segment lost 3 bases and the V segment lost 6 bases, leaving 9 bases of the junction unmatched. The chain's CDR3 is CASRTRAGRTDTQYF. The CDR3 region has the DNA TGTGCCAGCAGAACCCGAGCGGGAAGGACAGATACGCAGTATTTT.

The chain joins TRBV12-3 or TRBV12-4 to TRBJ1-2; D is possibly TRBD1 (5 bases). Deletions cut 1 base from V and 5 bases from J, with 5 bases between. The CDR3 runs 12 residues. The CDR3 region has the DNA TGTGCCAGCAGTTTAGGACAGTATGGCTACACCTTC. The encoded protein is CASSLGQYGYTF.

The V and J genes are TRBV28 and TRBJ1-4; a possible D gene is TRBD1 (6 bases). Germline V gives CDR1 MDHEN, CDR2 SYDVKM. This CDR3 has 14 residues. V was pared by 10 bases and J by 0 bases, with 12 bases between. The CDR3 is CATRGESTNEKLFF. The CDR3 DNA reads TGTGCCACCAGGGGCGAGTCAACTAATGAAAAACTGTTTTTT.

This chain joins TRBV7-3 and TRBJ2-4; TRBD2 agrees at 12 bases. Germline V gene lookup returns CDR1 SGHTA and CDR2 FQGTGA. The CDR3 totals 15 residues. J was trimmed by 7 bases and V by 5 bases; bases with no gene match: 6. The CDR3 protein is CASSPLAGGRNIQYF. CDR3 coding DNA: TGTGCCAGCAGCCCCCTAGCGGGGGGGCGGAACATTCAGTACTTC.

V gene TRBV4-2 combines with J gene TRBJ2-1; D call uncertain. This CDR3 has 10 amino acids. The V and J ends lost 7 bases and 12 bases respectively, with 10 bases between them. Per germline, CDR1 LGHNA and CDR2 YNFKEQ. In nucleotides, the CDR3 is TGTGCCAGCACGGAACAGACGCAGTTCTTC. Amino acid sequence: CASTEQTQFF.

The V gene is TRBV7-2, the J gene TRBJ2-1; 12 bases are a match to TRBD2. The CDR3 is 19 amino acids. The germline V gene encodes CDR1 SGHTA and CDR2 FQGNSA. With V trimmed by 2 bases and J by 6 bases, 14 bases remained unmatched. The DNA for the CDR3 is TGTGCCAGCAGCTTATTAGGGCTAGCGGGGGGGCGGAGAGGCAATGAGCAGTTCTTC. This translates into CASSLLGLAGGRRGNEQFF.

At least ten counts were recorded for this clone. The CDR3 nucleotides are TGCAGCGGAGGAGGTAGCGGGGGGGACGGAGATACGCAGTATTTT. Its protein is CSGGGSGGDGDTQYF. The V call is TRBV29-1, the J call TRBJ2-3, with 11 bases matching TRBD2. The CDR3 is made up of 15 amino acids. Germline V gene lookup returns CDR1 SQVTM and CDR2 ANQGSEA. Trimming cost V 7 bases and J 5 bases; bases outside gene matches: 11.

The V call is TRBV25-1, the J call TRBJ2-7; D is ambiguous. Germline V gives CDR1 MGHDK, CDR2 SYGVNS. V was pared by 1 base and J by 7 bases, with 5 bases between. This CDR3 contains 11 residues. The CDR3 DNA sequence: TGTGCCAGCAGTGAATTTGAGGAGCAGTACTTC. Translated, it gives CASSEFEEQYF.